One sample yielded the 20 T cell receptor beta chains listed below, sequenced in a study of OX40 agonist ivuxolimab in advanced cancers. Produced via immunoSEQ multiplex PCR; TCRdb's table is partial and in-frame only. The table records approximately 40,000 clones, roughly 80% of them present only once. The sample in question was CD4+ or CD8+ T cells sorted from blood, obtained in a trial of the OX40 agonist ivuxolimab. The receptor set was obtained from an adult with an advanced solid tumor such as melanoma, head and neck, liver or kidney cancer.

The chain employs TRBV6-1 and TRBJ2-2; TRBD1 matches 9 bases. V was clipped by 6 bases and J by 7 bases; unmatched bases: 6. This CDR3 comprises 14 residues. Per the germline V gene, CDR1 is MNHNS and CDR2 is SASEGT. The CDR3 DNA reads TGTGCCAGCAGAATACAGGGGGCAATCGGGGAGCTGTTTTTT. This gives the protein CASRIQGAIGELFF.

This clone appeared a single time. The chain joins TRBV7-8 to TRBJ2-2, with TRBD1 identical over 8 bases. The V gene end was trimmed by 2 bases and the J gene end by 4 bases; junction bases not matched to a gene: 12. CDR3 length: 18 residues. CDR1 and CDR2 from the germline V gene are SGHVS and FQNEAQ. Here the CDR3 reads CASSLPSPGTGFTGELFF. For the CDR3, the DNA is TGTGCCAGCAGCTTACCCTCCCCCGGGACAGGATTCACCGGGGAGCTGTTTTTT.

This chain uses TRBV6-6 with TRBJ2-1, with D tentatively TRBD2 (5 bases). CDR3 length: 15 residues. CDR1 is MNHNY and CDR2 is SVGAGI in the germline V gene (reference sequence). V was clipped by 4 bases and J by 8 bases, with 18 bases between them. CDR3 amino acids: CASSSHGEIGDEQFF. The CDR3 bases are TGTGCCAGCAGTTCCCACGGAGAGATCGGGGATGAGCAGTTCTTC.

The chain has TRBV2 and TRBJ2-3; D call uncertain. The CDR3 spans 15 residues. V was cut by 4 bases and J by 0 bases, with 11 bases left in between. Germline V gives CDR1 SNHLY, CDR2 FYNNEI. CDR3 sequence: CASSGLGPSTDTQYF. The CDR3, as DNA: TGTGCCAGCAGTGGCCTAGGCCCCAGCACAGATACGCAGTATTTT.

The CDR3 coding sequence is TGTGCCAGTAGTCTGGACCGGGACTCTAAATACGAGCAGTACTTC. It yields the protein CASSLDRDSKYEQYF. The chain is built from TRBV19 and TRBJ2-7; D may be TRBD2 (6 bases). V gave up 5 bases and J gave up 4 bases, with 18 bases separating them. The CDR3 has 15 residues. The germline gives CDR1 LNHDA, CDR2 SQIVND (reference sequence).

The gene calls are TRBV10-3 and TRBJ2-4, with D possibly called TRBD1 or TRBD2 (5 bases each). The V end was cut by 2 bases, the J end by 7 bases, with 12 bases between. This CDR3 comprises 14 residues. Germline CDR1 is ENHRY and CDR2 is SYGVKD. CDR3 loop: CAISEDGTWNIQYF. The CDR3 bases are TGTGCCATCAGTGAGGATGGGACCTGGAACATTCAGTACTTC.

The chain employs TRBV15 and TRBJ1-2; D remains unclear. Trimming cost V 4 bases and J 3 bases, with 6 bases left between them. CDR1 LNHNV and CDR2 YYDKDF come from the germline V gene (reference sequence). CDR3 length: 12 amino acids. Here the CDR3 reads CATSNADYGYTF. CDR3 DNA: TGTGCCACCAGCAACGCAGACTATGGCTACACCTTC.

This chain uses TRBV9 with TRBJ1-2; TRBD1 might be the D (5 bases). Trimming took off 2 bases at V and 5 bases at J, with 22 bases between the two ends. CDR3 length: 17 amino acids. The V gene's germline CDR1 is SGDLS and CDR2 YYNGEE. The CDR3 here is CASSVLSRAGGIYGYTF. CDR3 in DNA: TGTGCCAGCAGCGTCCTGAGCAGGGCTGGGGGTATTTATGGCTACACCTTC.

The CDR3, as DNA: TGTGCCAGCAGCTCGGACAGTACCTTGGACAGTGAAAAACTGTTTTTT. Encoded protein: CASSSDSTLDSEKLFF. The V and J genes are TRBV5-4 and TRBJ1-4; weak D call: TRBD1 (6 bases). This CDR3 contains 16 residues. The germline CDR1 and CDR2 sequences are SGHNT and YYREEE (reference sequence). With 3 bases removed from V and 7 bases from J, the gap between germline ends came to 19 bases.

V and J are TRBV5-1 and TRBJ2-2; D perhaps matches TRBD1 (5 bases). V gave up 0 bases and J gave up 0 bases, with 9 bases separating them. CDR1 is SGHRS, CDR2 YFSETQ, per germline. This CDR3 is built from 16 residues. In nucleotides, the CDR3 is TGCGCCAGCAGCTTGGACGGACAACCGAACACCGGGGAGCTGTTTTTT. It codes for CASSLDGQPNTGELFF.

The gene calls are TRBV2 and TRBJ2-5, with D maybe TRBD1 (6 bases). The tail of the sequence fits TRBJ2-7 better, so the J call may be wrong. The CDR3 has 15 residues. The V gene's germline CDR1 is SNHLY and CDR2 FYNNEI. CDR3 in amino acids: CASSLRTGSLYEQYF. CDR3 DNA: TGTGCCAGCTCACTTAGAACAGGGAGCCTCTACGAGCAGTACTTC.

V gene TRBV5-8 combines with J gene TRBJ1-3; D unresolved. The V and J ends lost 6 bases and 0 bases respectively, with 16 bases between them. The CDR3 totals 16 residues. Germline V gives CDR1 SGHTS, CDR2 YDEGEE. The CDR3 bases are TGTGCCAGCACCAATGGCGAAGGGTTCTCTGGAAACACCATATATTTT. Protein: CASTNGEGFSGNTIYF.

The chain is built from TRBV18 and TRBJ2-5, with 10 bases matching TRBD2. The DNA end is more similar to TRBJ2-7, so the J call may be wrong. Germline CDR1 is KGHSH and CDR2 is LQKENI. The CDR3 runs 16 residues. The CDR3 loop reads CASSPGMASGSGEQYF. DNA of the CDR3: TGTGCCAGCTCACCCGGGATGGCTAGCGGGAGTGGCGAGCAGTACTTC.

The CDR3 sequence: CASSYVSGTGRLSPLHF. As DNA, the CDR3 is TGTGCCAGCAGCTATGTATCCGGGACAGGGAGGCTTTCACCCCTCCACTTT. The rearrangement uses TRBV7-9 and TRBJ1-6, with TRBD1 matching over 9 bases. V lost 4 bases to trimming and J lost 9 bases; unmatched junction nucleotides: 13. In germline, CDR1 is SEHNR, CDR2 FQNEAQ (reference sequence). This CDR3 region has 17 residues.

V gene TRBV18 combines with J gene TRBJ2-2; TRBD1 aligns across 7 bases. The CDR3 contains 15 residues. CDR1 is KGHSH, CDR2 LQKENI, per germline. V trimming: 1 base; J trimming: 6 bases; junction bases outside the gene matches: 5. CDR3 amino acids: CASSPRRGRAGELFF. The DNA for the CDR3 is TGTGCCAGCTCACCACGAAGGGGGCGGGCCGGGGAGCTGTTTTTT.

This clone was detected only once. The chain uses TRBV29-1 and TRBJ2-1, with D uncertain. The CDR3 runs to 12 residues. V gave up 3 bases and J gave up 10 bases, with 13 bases separating them. CDR1 and CDR2 from the germline V gene are SQVTM and ANQGSEA. The CDR3 here is CSVEILGFEQFF. The CDR3 DNA sequence: TGCAGCGTTGAGATTTTGGGGTTCGAGCAGTTCTTC.

The chain links TRBV19 to TRBJ2-3; TRBD1 agrees at 7 bases. The germline V gene has CDR1 LNHDA and CDR2 SQIVND (reference sequence). The CDR3 spans 13 residues. V was pared by 6 bases and J by 0 bases, with 0 bases of the junction left unmatched. Here the CDR3 reads CASRDRSTDTQYF. In DNA, the CDR3 is TGTGCCAGTAGGGACAGGAGCACAGATACGCAGTATTTT.

The rearrangement uses TRBV11-2 and TRBJ2-7; a weak D match, TRBD1 (5 bases). The V end was cut by 5 bases, the J end by 3 bases, with 14 bases between. Germline V gene data show CDR1 as SGHAT and CDR2 as FQNNGV. This CDR3 spans 14 amino acids. CDR3 sequence reads: CASSADSANYEQYF. For the CDR3, the DNA is TGTGCCAGCAGCGCCGACAGCGCCAACTACGAGCAGTACTTC.

This rearrangement joins TRBV29-1 to TRBJ2-2, with 7 bases lining up with TRBD1. Germline values: CDR1 SQVTM, CDR2 ANQGSEA. CDR3 length: 13 residues. Trimming removed 7 bases from V and 5 bases from J; junction bases left unmatched: 7. Here the CDR3 reads CSGDRESTGELFF. Written as DNA, the CDR3 is TGCAGCGGTGACAGGGAAAGTACCGGGGAGCTGTTTTTT.

The CDR3 nucleotides are TGCGCCAGCAGTGCTTTGCGGGACACAGATACGCAGTATTTT. Translating gives CASSALRDTDTQYF. The V and J genes are TRBV10-1 and TRBJ2-3; D may be TRBD2 (6 bases). V lost 4 bases and J 2 bases, leaving 10 bases between the germline ends. Per the germline V gene, CDR1 is WNHNN and CDR2 is SYGVQD (reference sequence). The CDR3 has 14 residues.